This note documents a single T cell receptor beta chain sequence. This receptor's antigen is unknown. The input lacks base qualities; no much larger clone sits a single base away. These data are taken from a study of blood T cell repertoires in COVID-19 (TCRdb year 2020). The study in broad terms: The collaborator samples originated in the United States, Italy and Spain and spanned the acute and convalescent phases of COVID-19. The prospective study material was composed of cDNA or gDNA derived from T cells, B-cell-depleted T cells, or PBMCs. Deeply sampled blood TCRbeta repertoires from subjects exposed to, actively infected with, or recovered from COVID-19 were included in the dataset. A freely available public database, intended as a resource for researchers studying the immune response to SARS-CoV-2, is where the repertoires were released. Samples came from the ongoing ImmuneRACE study (first 160 participants) plus 1,254 subjects from 6 global collaborators. The sample metadata nearly always contained a de-identified subject ID, COVID-19 status, age in years and sex. Where available, HLA class I and class II types were taken from metadata supplied by the sample provider and were not determined by assay-based typing. Broader findings and caveats from the paper: The quantity of clinical and demographic metadata differed by source and by participant and was supplied without curation.

Collaborating institutions collected whole blood in K2EDTA tubes following their own protocols. For TCRbeta analysis, collaborators shipped samples as frozen whole blood, isolated PBMCs, or DNA extracted from either of those sample types. TCRbeta CDR3 regions were amplified from genomic DNA using the immunoSEQ Assay, a bias-controlled multiplex PCR. Per the authors' processing: Nucleated cell counts per sample were estimated from amplification of reference gene primers within the assay. To quantify the absolute abundance of each unique TCRbeta CDR3 rearrangement, sequence reads were collapsed and filtered. Productive Simpson clonality was computed per sample as the square root of Simpson's diversity index over productive rearrangements. This immuneACCESS table, as held by TCRdb, lists in-frame sequences with V and J called but not all clones. Of the missing ones, under half trace to an unresolved V gene in checked studies; the others have no known cause. V and J calls and clone size are given by that table; D and trimming were obtained from the DNA. This sample comprises about 160,000 clones, around 85% of them detected only once. Of the sample, less than 3.5% falls within the top ten clones.

Including cysteine and phenylalanine, the CDR3 has 14 amino acids. Only the CDR3 part of the read is kept: 42 bases, read in frame from the first base. According to the germline V gene, CDR1 reads SNHLY and CDR2 reads FYNNEI. The junction carries 22 bases between V and J, which are trimmed by 7 bases and 10 bases respectively. The chain couples TRBV2 to TRBJ1-1; a weak D assignment points to TRBD1 (5 bases agree). This TCR was recovered from a human donor with acute or convalescent COVID-19. The donor label of this sample is uncertain. The sample consisted of peripheral blood. Here is the DNA: TGTGCCAGCAACGCCGAGACCAAAGGGGTGGGAGCTTTCTTT. It translates as CASNAETKGVGAFF.